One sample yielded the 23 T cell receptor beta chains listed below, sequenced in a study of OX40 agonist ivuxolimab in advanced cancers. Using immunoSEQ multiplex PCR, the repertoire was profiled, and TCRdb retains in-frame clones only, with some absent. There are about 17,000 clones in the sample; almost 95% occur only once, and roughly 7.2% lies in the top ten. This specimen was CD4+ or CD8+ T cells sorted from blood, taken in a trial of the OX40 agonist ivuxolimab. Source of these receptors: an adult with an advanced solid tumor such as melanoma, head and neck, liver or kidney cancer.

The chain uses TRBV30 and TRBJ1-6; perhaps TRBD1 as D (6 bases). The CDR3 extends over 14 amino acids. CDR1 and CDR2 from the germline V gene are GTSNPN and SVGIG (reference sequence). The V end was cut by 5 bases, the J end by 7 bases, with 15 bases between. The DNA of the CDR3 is TGTGCCTGGGGGCCCGGGGGCGAAAATTCACCCCTCCACTTT. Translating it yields CAWGPGGENSPLHF.

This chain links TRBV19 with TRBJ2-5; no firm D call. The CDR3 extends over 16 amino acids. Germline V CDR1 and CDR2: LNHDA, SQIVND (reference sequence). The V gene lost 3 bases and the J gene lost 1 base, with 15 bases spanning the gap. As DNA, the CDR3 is TGTGCCAGTAGTATCTTCTTCAGAGCACCCCAAGAGACCCAGTACTTC. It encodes CASSIFFRAPQETQYF.

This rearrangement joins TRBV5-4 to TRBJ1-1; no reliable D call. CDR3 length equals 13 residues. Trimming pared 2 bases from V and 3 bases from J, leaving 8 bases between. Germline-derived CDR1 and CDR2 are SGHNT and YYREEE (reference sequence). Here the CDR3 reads CASSLGHYTEAFF. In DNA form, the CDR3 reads TGTGCCAGCAGCTTAGGTCACTACACTGAAGCTTTCTTT. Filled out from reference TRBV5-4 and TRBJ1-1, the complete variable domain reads ETGVTQSPTHLIKTRGQQVTLRCSSQSGHNTVSWYQQALGQGPQFIFQYYREEENGRGNFPPRFSGLQFPNYSSELNVNALELDDSALYLCASSLGHYTEAFFGQGTRLTVV.

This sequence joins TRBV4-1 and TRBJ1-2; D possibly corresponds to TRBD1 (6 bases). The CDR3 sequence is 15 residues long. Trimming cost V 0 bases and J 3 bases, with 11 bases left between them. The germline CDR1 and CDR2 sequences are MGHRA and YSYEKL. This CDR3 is CASSQDSGGDYGYTF. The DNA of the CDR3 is TGCGCCAGCAGCCAAGATTCTGGGGGCGACTATGGCTACACCTTC.

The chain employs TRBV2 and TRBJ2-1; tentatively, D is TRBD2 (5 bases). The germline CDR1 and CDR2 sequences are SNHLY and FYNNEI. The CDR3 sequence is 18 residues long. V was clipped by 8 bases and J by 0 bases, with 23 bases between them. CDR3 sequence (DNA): TGTGCCAGCGGTCGTAGGCTAGTGAGCGGCGTCTCCTACAATGAGCAGTTCTTC. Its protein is CASGRRLVSGVSYNEQFF.

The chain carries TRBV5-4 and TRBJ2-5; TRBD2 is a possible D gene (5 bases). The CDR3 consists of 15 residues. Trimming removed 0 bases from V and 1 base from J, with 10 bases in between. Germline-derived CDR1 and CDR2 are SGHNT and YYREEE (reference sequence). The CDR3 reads CASSLGGSLQETQYF. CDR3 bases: TGTGCCAGCAGCTTGGGTGGGAGTCTCCAAGAGACCCAGTACTTC. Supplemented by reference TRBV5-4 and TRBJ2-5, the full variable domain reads ETGVTQSPTHLIKTRGQQVTLRCSSQSGHNTVSWYQQALGQGPQFIFQYYREEENGRGNFPPRFSGLQFPNYSSELNVNALELDDSALYLCASSLGGSLQETQYFGPGTRLLVL.

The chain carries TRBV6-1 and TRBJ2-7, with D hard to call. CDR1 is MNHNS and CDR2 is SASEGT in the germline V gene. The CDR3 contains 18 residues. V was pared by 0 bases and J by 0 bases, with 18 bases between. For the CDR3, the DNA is TGTGCCAGCAGTGAAGCGCTCTCGGGCGGAGTATTCTCCTACGAGCAGTACTTC. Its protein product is CASSEALSGGVFSYEQYF.

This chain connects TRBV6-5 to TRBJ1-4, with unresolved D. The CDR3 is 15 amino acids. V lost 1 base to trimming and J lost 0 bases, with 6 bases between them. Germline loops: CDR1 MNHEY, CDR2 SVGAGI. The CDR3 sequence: CASSYFRATNEKLFF. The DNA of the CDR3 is TGTGCCAGCAGTTACTTTCGCGCAACTAATGAAAAACTGTTTTTT.

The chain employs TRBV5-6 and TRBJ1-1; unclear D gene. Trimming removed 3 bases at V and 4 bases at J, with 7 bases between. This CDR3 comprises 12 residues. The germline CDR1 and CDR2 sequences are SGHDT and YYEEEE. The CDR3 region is CASSWGGTEAFF. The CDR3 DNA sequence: TGTGCCAGCAGCTGGGGTGGCACTGAAGCTTTCTTT.

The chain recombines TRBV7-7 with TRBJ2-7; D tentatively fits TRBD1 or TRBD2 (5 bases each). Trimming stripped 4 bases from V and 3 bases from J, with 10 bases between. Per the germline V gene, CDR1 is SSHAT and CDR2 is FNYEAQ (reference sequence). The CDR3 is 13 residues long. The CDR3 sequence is CASSSGPNYEQYF. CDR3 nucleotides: TGTGCCAGCAGCTCGGGACCCAACTACGAGCAGTACTTC.

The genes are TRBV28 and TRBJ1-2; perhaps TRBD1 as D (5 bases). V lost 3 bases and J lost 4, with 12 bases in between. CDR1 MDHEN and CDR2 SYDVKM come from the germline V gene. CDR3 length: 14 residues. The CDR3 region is CASSFHGTAYGYTF. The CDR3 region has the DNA TGTGCCAGCAGTTTCCACGGGACTGCCTATGGCTACACCTTC.

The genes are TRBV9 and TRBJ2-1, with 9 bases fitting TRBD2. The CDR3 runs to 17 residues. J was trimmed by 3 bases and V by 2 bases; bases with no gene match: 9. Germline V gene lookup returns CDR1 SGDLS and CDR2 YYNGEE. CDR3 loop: CASSVRAGTSLYNEQFF. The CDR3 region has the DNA TGTGCCAGCAGCGTCCGGGCCGGGACTAGCCTCTACAATGAGCAGTTCTTC.

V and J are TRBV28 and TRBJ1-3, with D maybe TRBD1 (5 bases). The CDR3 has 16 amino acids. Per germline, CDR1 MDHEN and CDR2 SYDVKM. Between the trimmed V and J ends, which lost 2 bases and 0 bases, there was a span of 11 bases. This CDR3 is CASSLDGANSGNTIYF. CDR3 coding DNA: TGTGCCAGCAGTTTAGATGGGGCAAACTCTGGAAACACCATATATTTT.

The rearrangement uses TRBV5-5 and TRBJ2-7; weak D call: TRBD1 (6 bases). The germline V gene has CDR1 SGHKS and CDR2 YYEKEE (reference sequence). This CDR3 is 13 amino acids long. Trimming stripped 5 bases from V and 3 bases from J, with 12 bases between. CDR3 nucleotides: TGTGCCAGCAGTTCTGGGGGCATCTACGAGCAGTACTTC. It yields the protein CASSSGGIYEQYF.

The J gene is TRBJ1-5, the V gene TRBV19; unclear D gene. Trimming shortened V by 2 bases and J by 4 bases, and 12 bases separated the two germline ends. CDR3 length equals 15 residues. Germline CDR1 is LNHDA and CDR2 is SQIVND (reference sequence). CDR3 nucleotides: TGTGCCAGTAGTATATACTCGACCGCTAATCAGCCCCAGCATTTT. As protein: CASSIYSTANQPQHF.

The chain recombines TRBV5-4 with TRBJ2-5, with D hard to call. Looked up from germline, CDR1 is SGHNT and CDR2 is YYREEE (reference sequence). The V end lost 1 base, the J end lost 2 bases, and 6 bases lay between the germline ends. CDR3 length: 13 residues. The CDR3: CASSLPEQETQYF. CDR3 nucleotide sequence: TGTGCCAGCAGCTTGCCTGAGCAAGAGACCCAGTACTTC.

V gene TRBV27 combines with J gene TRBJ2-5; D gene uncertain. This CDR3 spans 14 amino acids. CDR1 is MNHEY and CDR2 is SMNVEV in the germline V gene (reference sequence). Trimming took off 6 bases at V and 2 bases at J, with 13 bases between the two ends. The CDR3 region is CASSPQEKQETQYF. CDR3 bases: TGTGCCAGCAGCCCCCAGGAGAAGCAAGAGACCCAGTACTTC.

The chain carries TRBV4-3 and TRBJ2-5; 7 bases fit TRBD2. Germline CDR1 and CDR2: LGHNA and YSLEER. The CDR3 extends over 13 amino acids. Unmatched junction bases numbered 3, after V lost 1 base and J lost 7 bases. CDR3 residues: CASSQAGGATQYF. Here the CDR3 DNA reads TGCGCCAGCAGCCAAGCGGGGGGTGCGACCCAGTACTTC.

For the CDR3, the DNA is TGTGCCAGCAGCTCCCCCGGGGGACTAGCCCCCACAGATACGCAGTATTTT. Protein sequence: CASSSPGGLAPTDTQYF. The gene calls are TRBV28 and TRBJ2-3, with 9 positions matching TRBD2. V lost 6 bases to trimming and J lost 2 bases; unmatched junction nucleotides: 12. Germline CDR1 MDHEN, CDR2 SYDVKM. The CDR3 has 17 amino acids.

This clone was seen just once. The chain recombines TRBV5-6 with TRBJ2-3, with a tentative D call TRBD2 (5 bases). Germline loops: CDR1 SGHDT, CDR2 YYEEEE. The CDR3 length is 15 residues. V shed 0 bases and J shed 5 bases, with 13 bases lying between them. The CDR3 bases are TGTGCCAGCAGCTTGGTACTCCTAGCCCGAGATACGCAGTATTTT. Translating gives CASSLVLLARDTQYF.

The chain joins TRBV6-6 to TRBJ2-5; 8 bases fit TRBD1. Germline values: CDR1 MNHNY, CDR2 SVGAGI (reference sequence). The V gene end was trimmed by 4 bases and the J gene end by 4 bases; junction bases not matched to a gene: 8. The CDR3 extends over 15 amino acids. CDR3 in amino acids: CASSFTGQGRETQYF. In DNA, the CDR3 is TGTGCCAGCAGTTTCACCGGACAGGGACGAGAGACCCAGTACTTC.

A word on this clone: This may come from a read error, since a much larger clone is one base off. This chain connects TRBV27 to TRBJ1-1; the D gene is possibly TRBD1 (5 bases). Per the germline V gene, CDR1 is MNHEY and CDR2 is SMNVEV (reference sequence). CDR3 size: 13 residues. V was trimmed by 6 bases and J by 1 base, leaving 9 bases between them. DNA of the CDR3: TGTGCCAGCAGCCTCGGACAGAACACTGAAGCTTTCTTT. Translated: CASSLGQNTEAFF.

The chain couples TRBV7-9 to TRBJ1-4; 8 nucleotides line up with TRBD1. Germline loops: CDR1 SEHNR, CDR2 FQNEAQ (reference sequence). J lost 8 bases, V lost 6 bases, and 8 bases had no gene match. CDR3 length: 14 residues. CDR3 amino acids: CASSFQGAREKLFF. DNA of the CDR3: TGTGCCAGCAGTTTTCAGGGGGCGCGGGAAAAACTGTTTTTT. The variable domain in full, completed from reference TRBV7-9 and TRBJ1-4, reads DTGVSQNPRHKITKRGQNVTFRCDPISEHNRLYWYRQTLGQGPEFLTYFQNEAQLEKSRLLSDRFSAERPKGSFSTLEIQRTEQGDSAMYLCASSFQGAREKLFFGSGTQLSVL.